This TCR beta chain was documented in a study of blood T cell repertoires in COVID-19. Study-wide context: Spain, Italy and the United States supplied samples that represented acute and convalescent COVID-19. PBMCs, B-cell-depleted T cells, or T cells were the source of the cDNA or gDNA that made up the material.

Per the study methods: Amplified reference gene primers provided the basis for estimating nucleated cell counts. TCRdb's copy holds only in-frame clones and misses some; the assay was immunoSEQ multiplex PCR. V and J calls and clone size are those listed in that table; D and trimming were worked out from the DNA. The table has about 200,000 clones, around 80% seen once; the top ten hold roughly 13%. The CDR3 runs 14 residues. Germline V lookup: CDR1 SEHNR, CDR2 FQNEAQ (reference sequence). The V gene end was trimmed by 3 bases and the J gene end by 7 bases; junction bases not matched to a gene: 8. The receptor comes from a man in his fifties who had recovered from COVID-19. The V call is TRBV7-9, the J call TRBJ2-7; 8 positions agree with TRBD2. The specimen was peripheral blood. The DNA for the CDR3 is TGTGCCAGCAGCTTCTTGGCTAGCGGGCCTGAGCAGTACTTC. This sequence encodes CASSFLASGPEQYF.